The 13 T cell receptor beta chains reported below all come from one sample, sequenced in a study of Tregs in tolerant kidney transplant recipients. Profiled with immunoSEQ multiplex PCR; TCRdb holds only in-frame clones, not every one. The table lists more than 60,000 clones, roughly nine tenths of them singletons, with roughly 0.4% in the top ten. Material: CD4+ T cells from blood, obtained before the transplant. The receptors here all came from a human donor who received a combined kidney and bone marrow transplant.

This chain links TRBV5-1 with TRBJ2-5, with a tentative D call TRBD1 (6 bases). Germline CDR1 is SGHRS and CDR2 is YFSETQ. The CDR3 extends over 13 amino acids. Trimming pared 1 base from V and 4 bases from J, leaving 8 bases between. The CDR3 sequence: CASSLTGLETQYF. CDR3 sequence (DNA): TGCGCCAGCAGCTTGACAGGGCTAGAGACCCAGTACTTC.

V gene TRBV6-5 combines with J gene TRBJ1-5; D call uncertain. The ends were cut back, 2 bases at V and 2 bases at J, with 13 bases in the middle. The length of the CDR3 is 16 residues. Germline CDR1 reads MNHEY; CDR2 reads SVGAGI. The CDR3 DNA is TGTGCCAGCAGTTACACCCGAGGGTCCGGCAATCAGCCCCAGCATTTT. It translates to CASSYTRGSGNQPQHF.

This clone was detected only once. In DNA form, the CDR3 reads TGTGCCAGCAGTTTATTAGGGCAGGGAAGGGATCAGCCCCAGCATTTT. It codes for CASSLLGQGRDQPQHF. The genes are TRBV27 and TRBJ1-5; perhaps TRBD1 as D (5 bases). Germline CDR1 MNHEY, CDR2 SMNVEV (reference sequence). The CDR3 is made up of 16 amino acids. Trimming left V 1 base short and J 5 bases short, with 15 bases between.

The rearrangement links TRBV12-1 to TRBJ2-2; the table calls TRBD1, which could not be checked here. TRBV12-1 is a documented pseudogene. The CDR3 extends over 24 amino acids. DNA of the CDR3: TGTGCCAGCAGCTTTTTTTCTCCGCATCTTGGTTCCCCGACAGGGGAGGGTAGCACCGGGGAGCTGTTTTTT. Translating gives CASSFFSPHLGSPTGEGSTGELFF.

V gene TRBV5-1 combines with J gene TRBJ2-3; no reliable D call. Germline values: CDR1 SGHRS, CDR2 YFSETQ. The CDR3 sequence is 14 residues long. V lost 0 bases and J lost 4, with 9 bases in between. CDR3 residues: CASSLATSSDTQYF. The CDR3 region has the DNA TGCGCCAGCAGCTTGGCCACTTCCTCAGATACGCAGTATTTT.

V and J are TRBV5-6 and TRBJ1-1, with D uncertain. The germline gives CDR1 SGHDT, CDR2 YYEEEE. The CDR3 has 14 residues. Trimming took off 2 bases at V and 11 bases at J, with 19 bases between the two ends. In nucleotides, the CDR3 is TGTGCCAGCAGCTTCGGCAGGAACGGGGTTGAGGCTTTCTTT. Its translation is CASSFGRNGVEAFF.

This clone was seen once. CDR3 coding DNA: TGCGCCAGCAGCCTCCTGGCGGGGGCATTGGATACGCAGTATTTT. The encoded protein is CASSLLAGALDTQYF. The J gene is TRBJ2-3, the V gene TRBV4-3, with a weak D call TRBD2 (7 bases). Deletions cut 4 bases from V and 6 bases from J, with 17 bases between. Germline V gives CDR1 LGHNA, CDR2 YSLEER. The CDR3 has 15 residues.

This clone is a singleton in its sample. The chain recombines TRBV4-1 with TRBJ2-5; 12 bases match TRBD2. This CDR3 has 19 amino acids. CDR1 and CDR2 from the germline V gene are MGHRA and YSYEKL. V shed 0 bases, J shed 5 bases, and the junction held 13 bases outside the gene matches. The CDR3 DNA reads as TGCGCCAGCAGCCAAGAACGGTCGAGACTAGCGGGAGCGGGGGAGACCCAGTACTTC. Translation: CASSQERSRLAGAGETQYF.

This rearrangement joins TRBV7-6 to TRBJ1-5; D is perhaps TRBD1 (5 bases). Trimming shortened V by 5 bases and J by 7 bases, and 21 bases separated the two germline ends. The CDR3 totals 16 residues. Per the germline V gene, CDR1 is SGHVS and CDR2 is FNYEAQ. As DNA, the CDR3 is TGTGCCAGCAGCCCCATAGGGGATCTTGGTAAACAGCCCCAGCATTTT. It translates to CASSPIGDLGKQPQHF.

V gene TRBV5-5 combines with J gene TRBJ2-7, with D maybe TRBD2 (5 bases). The CDR3 runs 14 residues. The germline CDR1 and CDR2 sequences are SGHKS and YYEKEE (reference sequence). Trimming left V 0 bases short and J 7 bases short, with 14 bases between. CDR3 residues: CASSLVLRGMEQYF. Written as DNA, the CDR3 is TGTGCCAGCAGCTTGGTGCTCCGGGGAATGGAGCAGTACTTC.

The chain has TRBV5-1 and TRBJ2-3; D possibly corresponds to TRBD2 (6 bases). The CDR3 loop spans 15 amino acids. In germline, CDR1 is SGHRS, CDR2 YFSETQ. V lost 3 bases to trimming and J lost 4 bases, with 15 bases between them. The CDR3 sequence is CASSSGSPRADTQYF. As DNA, the CDR3 is TGCGCCAGCAGCTCCGGGAGCCCTCGCGCAGATACGCAGTATTTT.

The genes are TRBV18 and TRBJ1-2, with 8 bases identical to TRBD1. CDR1 is KGHSH and CDR2 is LQKENI in the germline V gene. Trimming at V came to 2 bases and at J to 3 bases, leaving 2 bases not matched to a gene. The CDR3 spans 14 residues. For the CDR3, the DNA is TGTGCCAGCTCACCAATGGACAGGGACTATGGCTACACCTTC. This encodes CASSPMDRDYGYTF.

The chain couples TRBV4-1 to TRBJ2-1, with a tentative D call TRBD2 (6 bases). CDR3 size: 16 residues. Germline CDR1 reads MGHRA; CDR2 reads YSYEKL. V was trimmed by 3 bases and J by 2 bases, leaving 14 bases between them. The DNA for the CDR3 is TGCGCCAGCAGCCACCCGACTAGTGGTACCTACAATGAGCAGTTCTTC. This translates into CASSHPTSGTYNEQFF.